These T cell receptor beta chains were read from a single sample in a study of cytomegalovirus exposure and HLA in healthy donors. Profiling relied on immunoSEQ multiplex PCR, and the TCRdb table lists in-frame clones only, not all of them. The sample carries roughly 120,000 clones, 74% recorded once. What was sequenced was PBMCs. The receptors originated from a woman in her forties or fifties in good health and CMV-seropositive. Both conserved end residues are part of each CDR3. Each record gives: J gene, V gene, D gene, clone size, CDR3 DNA, CDR3 protein. A D gene is named only where the DNA matches it firmly. The size field is filled for only some rows; it gives once, few, many or a size class.

TRBJ2-7,TRBV7-9,TRBD1,NA,TGTGCCAGCAGCGATGGGACAGGGTTTTACTACGAGCAGTACTTC,CASSDGTGFYYEQYF
TRBJ1-5,TRBV2,NA,NA,TGTGCCAGCAGTGATACAGGGTTTTATAGCAATCAGCCCCAGCATTTT,CASSDTGFYSNQPQHF
TRBJ1-2,TRBV5-1,TRBD1,NA,TGCGCCAGCAGCCCCGGGGACAGGGTAAATTGGAACTATGGCTACACCTTC,CASSPGDRVNWNYGYTF
TRBJ1-1,TRBV7-3,NA,many,TGTGCCAGCAGCTATCAAAGGGGCACTGAAGCTTTCTTT,CASSYQRGTEAFF
TRBJ1-5,TRBV10-3,NA,NA,TGTGCCATCAGTGAGCCTAGCAGCAATCAGCCCCAGCATTTT,CAISEPSSNQPQHF
TRBJ1-2,TRBV7-8,TRBD1,once,TGTGCCAGCAGCTTAGTCCAGGACAGGGCCTGGACCTTC,CASSLVQDRAWTF
TRBJ1-5,TRBV6-6,TRBD1,few,TGTGCCAGCAGCTCCTCCCAGGGGGTTTGGGATCAGCCCCAGCATTTT,CASSSSQGVWDQPQHF
TRBJ2-3,TRBV6-1,NA,NA,TGTGCCAGCAGGAGAGACACAGCAGATACGCAGTATTTT,CASRRDTADTQYF
TRBJ2-5,TRBV5-4,TRBD1,NA,TGTGCCAGCAGCTCCAGGGGGCAGGAGACCCAGTACTTC,CASSSRGQETQYF
TRBJ2-7,TRBV2,TRBD1,NA,TGTGCCAGCAGTCGGGACAGGGTTCGTTTCTACGAGCAGTACTTC,CASSRDRVRFYEQYF
TRBJ2-1,TRBV6-1,TRBD1,NA,TGTGCCAGCAGTGAAGCGCTTCCCGGGACAGGGACTGTCTATGAGCAGTTCTTC,CASSEALPGTGTVYEQFF
TRBJ2-4,TRBV7-2,TRBD1,NA,TGTGCCGGCGACAGGGGGCTAACCCAGTACTTC,CAGDRGLTQYF
TRBJ2-3,TRBV7-2,NA,NA,TGTGCCAGCAGCTCCTCCCTCGTTGCAGATACGCAGTATTTT,CASSSSLVADTQYF
TRBJ2-7,TRBV29-1,TRBD1,NA,TGCAGCGTTGGCGGGGCAGGGGGCGGCTACGAGCAGTACTTC,CSVGGAGGGYEQYF
TRBJ2-5,TRBV18,NA,NA,TGTGCCAGCTCACCGAATCGTGTTAGGGGACAAGAGACCCAGTACTTC,CASSPNRVRGQETQYF
TRBJ1-5,TRBV7-2,NA,NA,TGTGCCAGCAGCCCAGAGGATGGAAATCAGCCCCAGCATTTT,CASSPEDGNQPQHF
TRBJ2-2,TRBV9,NA,NA,TGTGCCAGCAGCCTCGAGGGAGTCGGGGAGCTGTTTTTT,CASSLEGVGELFF
TRBJ2-5,TRBV30,TRBD2,few,TGTGCCTTTCAACTAGCGGGGGGGCAAGAGACCCAGTACTTC,CAFQLAGGQETQYF
TRBJ1-4,TRBV7-9,NA,NA,TGTTCCAGCAGCTTAGCACTAGAAGTAGGGGAAAAACTGTTTTTT,CSSSLALEVGEKLFF
TRBJ2-1,TRBV4-2,NA,NA,TGTGCCAGCACCCAAGGGAGTGAGCAGTTCTTC,CASTQGSEQFF
TRBJ1-6,TRBV6-1,NA,few,TGTGCCAGCAGTGAACAGGCCGTCTACATTTATAATTCACCCCTCCACTTT,CASSEQAVYIYNSPLHF
TRBJ2-7,TRBV9,TRBD1,NA,TGTGCCAGCAGCCGGGACAGGGGTAACGAGCAGTACTTC,CASSRDRGNEQYF
TRBJ1-5,TRBV6-6,NA,NA,TGTGCCAGCAGTGTCCGCGGTGATAGCAATCAGCCCCAGCATTTT,CASSVRGDSNQPQHF
TRBJ2-5,TRBV5-4,TRBD2,NA,TGTGCCAGCAGCCCGGGGACTAGCGACCGGTACTTC,CASSPGTSDRYF
TRBJ2-3,TRBV7-6,TRBD1,NA,TGTGCCAGCAGTTCCATCGACAGGGTGGATTTAACTGCAGATACGCAGTATTTT,CASSSIDRVDLTADTQYF
TRBJ2-2,TRBV5-6,NA,NA,TGTGCCAGCCAGGGGGGCGGGGAGCTGTTTTTT,CASQGGGELFF